This passage covers 13 T cell receptor beta chains from one sample sequenced in a study of long-term antiretroviral therapy in people with HIV. The immunoSEQ assay was v3.0, run at survey level. TCRdb's table, derived via immunoSEQ multiplex PCR, lists solely in-frame clones and lacks some. The sample has 15,000 to 20,000 clones; 60% to 80% are singletons. Sample: unsorted PBMCs, taken 2.3 years after starting antiretroviral therapy. These receptors were collected from a woman aged 40 to 55 with HIV.

This clone was observed a single time. The genes are TRBV30 and TRBJ1-1; D remains ambiguous. The CDR3 sequence is 13 residues long. Deletions cut 4 bases from V and 6 bases from J, with 15 bases between. Per the germline V gene, CDR1 is GTSNPN and CDR2 is SVGIG (reference sequence). The CDR3 is CAWTRGSGAEAFF. The CDR3 coding sequence is TGTGCCTGGACTCGAGGGTCCGGCGCTGAAGCTTTCTTT.

This chain joins TRBV11-1 and TRBJ1-1; D is uncertain. CDR3 length: 14 residues. V dropped 1 base and J dropped 5 bases, with 11 bases sitting between them. The germline V gene encodes CDR1 SGHAT and CDR2 FQDESV (reference sequence). The CDR3 loop is CASSLEGWLTEAFF. The CDR3, as DNA: TGTGCCAGCAGCTTAGAAGGGTGGTTAACTGAAGCTTTCTTT.

This clone was found once. The chain uses TRBV5-1 and TRBJ1-5, with 7 bases fitting TRBD1. Germline V lookup: CDR1 SGHRS, CDR2 YFSETQ. With 1 base clipped from V and 2 bases from J, the junction kept 3 bases outside the gene matches. The CDR3 sequence is 15 residues long. The CDR3 DNA reads as TGCGCCAGCAGCTTGACAGGGGCTGGCAATCAGCCCCAGCATTTT. This gives the protein CASSLTGAGNQPQHF.

This chain joins TRBV6-5 and TRBJ1-2; 9 bases map to TRBD1. Germline CDR1 MNHEY, CDR2 SVGAGI. The CDR3 covers 14 residues. J gave up 2 bases and V 2 bases, and 0 bases lay outside the gene matches. CDR3 amino acids: CASSYDRGNYGYTF. The CDR3 DNA sequence: TGTGCCAGCAGTTACGACAGGGGGAACTATGGCTACACCTTC.

The genes are TRBV27 and TRBJ1-2, with D unresolved. With 6 bases removed from V and 7 bases from J, the gap between germline ends came to 15 bases. CDR3 length: 13 residues. CDR1 and CDR2 (germline): MNHEY, SMNVEV (reference sequence). The CDR3 bases are TGTGCCAGCAGACCTACCAGCGCCATTGGCTACACCTTC. Amino acid sequence: CASRPTSAIGYTF.

The chain combines TRBV7-2 with TRBJ2-7; unclear D gene. This CDR3 is 15 amino acids long. V lost 0 bases and J lost 8, with 17 bases in between. Per germline, CDR1 SGHTA and CDR2 FQGNSA. The CDR3, as DNA: TGTGCCAGCAGCTTAGCGTGGGCTCTGGAATACAAGCAGTACTTC. It translates to CASSLAWALEYKQYF.

The rearrangement uses TRBV6-6 and TRBJ1-2, with D possibly being TRBD1 (6 bases). Trimming stripped 5 bases from V and 0 bases from J, with 13 bases between. The germline V gene has CDR1 MNHNY and CDR2 SVGAGI (reference sequence). The CDR3 is made up of 15 amino acids. CDR3 sequence: CASSPRRTANYGYTF. In DNA, the CDR3 is TGTGCCAGCAGTCCCCGGCGGACAGCTAACTATGGCTACACCTTC.

CDR3 sequence: CASSGRGGETQYF. For the CDR3, the DNA is TGTGCCAGTAGTGGTCGGGGCGGGGAGACCCAGTACTTC. The rearrangement links TRBV19 to TRBJ2-5, with D perhaps TRBD1 or TRBD2 (5 bases each). This CDR3 contains 13 residues. Germline-derived CDR1 and CDR2 are LNHDA and SQIVND (reference sequence). V lost 5 bases and J lost 5, with 12 bases in between.

The chain uses TRBV13 and TRBJ1-4; TRBD1 matches 8 bases. V gave up 5 bases and J gave up 6 bases; unmatched junction bases: 8. CDR1 and CDR2 from the germline V gene are PRHDT and FYEKMQ (reference sequence). This CDR3 region has 15 residues. As DNA, the CDR3 is TGTGCCAGCAGCGCCGACAGGGGCGGGCATGAAAAACTGTTTTTT. Protein: CASSADRGGHEKLFF.

This clone has only one observation. The rearrangement links TRBV6-1 to TRBJ2-7; D perhaps matches TRBD2 (5 bases). The germline V gene has CDR1 MNHNS and CDR2 SASEGT. V was cut by 7 bases and J by 6 bases, with 10 bases left in between. The CDR3 has 11 amino acids. The CDR3 is CASIEEVEQYF. The CDR3 DNA follows: TGTGCCAGCATCGAGGAGGTCGAGCAGTACTTC.

Here the CDR3 reads CASSFFGQGGEKLFF. The CDR3 DNA reads as TGCGCCAGCAGCTTTTTTGGACAGGGCGGTGAAAAACTGTTTTTT. The chain has TRBV5-1 and TRBJ1-4; 8 bases agree with TRBD1. After removal of 2 bases from V and 7 bases from J, the junction contained 7 bases not matched to a gene. This CDR3 region has 15 residues. Germline V CDR1 and CDR2: SGHRS, YFSETQ.

The chain joins TRBV19 to TRBJ1-1, with D tentatively TRBD1 (5 bases). There are 11 residues in the CDR3. The ends were cut back, 6 bases at V and 5 bases at J, with 7 bases in the middle. The germline V gene encodes CDR1 LNHDA and CDR2 SQIVND (reference sequence). CDR3 nucleotides: TGTGCCAGTAGCAGGGTTACTGAAGCTTTCTTT. It yields the protein CASSRVTEAFF. Together with reference TRBV19 and TRBJ1-1, the CDR3 gives the full variable domain: DGGITQSPKYLFRKEGQNVTLSCEQNLNHDAMYWYRQDPGQGLRLIYYSQIVNDFQKGDIAEGYSVSREKKESFPLTVTSAQKNPTAFYLCASSRVTEAFFGQGTRLTVV.

The gene calls are TRBV11-2 and TRBJ1-1, with a possible D match to TRBD1 (5 bases). This CDR3 has 16 residues. Germline V lookup: CDR1 SGHAT, CDR2 FQNNGV. The germline V and J ends were trimmed by 2 bases and 3 bases, with 16 bases remaining between them. In DNA form, the CDR3 reads TGTGCCAGCAGCTTACGGACACTTGGGGAGTACACTGAAGCTTTCTTT. Translation: CASSLRTLGEYTEAFF. Variable domain in full (rest from reference TRBV11-2 and TRBJ1-1): EAGVAQSPRYKIIEKRQSVAFWCNPISGHATLYWYQQILGQGPKLLIQFQNNGVVDDSQLPKDRFSAERLKGVDSTLKIQPAKLEDSAVYLCASSLRTLGEYTEAFFGQGTRLTVV.